A single sample is the source of the 12 T cell receptor beta chains below, sequenced in a study of CD8+ T cells in alopecia areata. Treatment noted: oral pan-JAK inhibitor, 5-10 mg twice daily. Following RNA extraction, reverse transcription yielded cDNA that acted as the sequencing template. Sequencing used immunoSEQ multiplex PCR; TCRdb keeps in-frame clones, though not all of them. The profile covers roughly 180,000 clones, with roughly three fifths appearing a single time and approximately 3.5% taken by the ten largest. Specimen: CD4+ T cells sorted from blood, collected at week 4, from a patient treated with tofacitinib. The receptors shown here come from a human donor with alopecia areata.

This clone was detected a few times. V usage is TRBV29-1 and J usage is TRBJ2-1, with D tentatively TRBD1 (6 bases). CDR3 length: 13 amino acids. Trimming took 7 bases from V and 6 from J, leaving 16 bases between them. Germline V gives CDR1 SQVTM, CDR2 ANQGSEA. The CDR3 DNA reads as TGCAGCGCCGAGACAGGCTTCGGCAATGAGCAGTTCTTC. It codes for CSAETGFGNEQFF.

This chain connects TRBV6-5 to TRBJ1-2; 10 bases map to TRBD1. Germline CDR1 reads MNHEY; CDR2 reads SVGAGI. Losses at the gene ends were 3 bases for V and 5 bases for J; bases not matched to a gene: 6. This CDR3 has 15 amino acids. The CDR3 DNA follows: TGTGCCAGCAGTTATTGGGGACAGGGGATGTATGGCTACACCTTC. This codes for CASSYWGQGMYGYTF.

This clone occurred many times. This sequence joins TRBV19 and TRBJ1-4; D may be TRBD1 (5 bases). The CDR3 runs to 16 residues. Trimming shortened V by 5 bases and J by 5 bases, and 18 bases separated the two germline ends. CDR1 and CDR2 (germline): LNHDA, SQIVND (reference sequence). The CDR3, as DNA: TGTGCCAGTAGTCTCCACCGGGGCAGGTTAAATGAAAAACTGTTTTTT. Translated: CASSLHRGRLNEKLFF.

This clone was recorded only once. V gene TRBV4-2 combines with J gene TRBJ2-5; TRBD2 aligns across 13 bases. The CDR3 spans 16 residues. Germline V CDR1 and CDR2: LGHNA, YNFKEQ. Trimming at V came to 4 bases and at J to 3 bases, leaving 5 bases not matched to a gene. The CDR3 nucleotides are TGTGCCAGCAGCCGTACTAGCGGGGGGGCGGAAGAGACCCAGTACTTC. Its protein is CASSRTSGGAEETQYF.

In its sample, this clone was seen a few times. The chain couples TRBV20-1 to TRBJ1-2; D remains unclear. Trimming shortened V by 5 bases and J by 5 bases, and 9 bases separated the two germline ends. The CDR3 covers 11 residues. Germline lookup yields CDR1 DFQATT and CDR2 SNEGSKA (reference sequence). The CDR3 sequence: CSAGSVYGYTF. The CDR3 bases are TGCAGTGCTGGGTCGGTATATGGCTACACCTTC.

The V and J genes are TRBV7-9 and TRBJ2-5, with no clear D. The V gene's germline CDR1 is SEHNR and CDR2 FQNEAQ (reference sequence). Trimming shortened V by 1 base and J by 5 bases, and 11 bases separated the two germline ends. This CDR3 has 14 amino acids. The CDR3, as DNA: TGTGCCAGCAGCTTAGGGGCCTCGAGGGAGACCCAGTACTTC. Protein product: CASSLGASRETQYF. The variable domain in full, with the rest retrieved from reference TRBV7-9 and TRBJ2-5, is DTGVSQNPRHKITKRGQNVTFRCDPISEHNRLYWYRQTLGQGPEFLTYFQNEAQLEKSRLLSDRFSAERPKGSFSTLEIQRTEQGDSAMYLCASSLGASRETQYFGPGTRLLVL.

J is TRBJ2-5 and V is TRBV9, with D unclear. The germline V and J ends were trimmed by 0 bases and 5 bases, with 11 bases remaining between them. In germline, CDR1 is SGDLS, CDR2 YYNGEE. The CDR3 sequence is 14 residues long. CDR3 loop: CASSVGRAKETQYF. Here the CDR3 DNA reads TGTGCCAGCAGCGTAGGAAGGGCAAAGGAGACCCAGTACTTC.

The chain has TRBV4-1 and TRBJ1-5, with D unclear. In germline, CDR1 is MGHRA, CDR2 YSYEKL. V was cut by 4 bases and J by 2 bases, with 12 bases left in between. This CDR3 spans 15 amino acids. CDR3 DNA: TGCGCCAGCAGCCGCACCGGGAACGGCAATCAGCCCCAGCATTTT. Protein product: CASSRTGNGNQPQHF.

J is TRBJ2-7 and V is TRBV30, with D maybe TRBD2 (6 bases). CDR1 is GTSNPN, CDR2 SVGIG, per germline (reference sequence). This CDR3 region has 14 residues. The V end lost 0 bases, the J end lost 3 bases, and 12 bases lay between the germline ends. CDR3 DNA sequence: TGTGCCTGGAGTGTAGGGTTCGGGGGCTACGAGCAGTACTTC. The encoded protein is CAWSVGFGGYEQYF.

This chain connects TRBV19 to TRBJ2-3; the D call may be TRBD1 or TRBD2 (5 bases each). The CDR3 length is 13 residues. The germline CDR1 and CDR2 sequences are LNHDA and SQIVND (reference sequence). The V gene lost 3 bases and the J gene lost 4 bases, with 8 bases spanning the gap. The CDR3 DNA reads as TGTGCCAGTAGTATGCAGGGAGCAGATACGCAGTATTTT. Its translation: CASSMQGADTQYF.

As concerns this clone: In the same sample, other DNA sequences code for this CDR3. The J gene is TRBJ1-2, the V gene TRBV25-1; D remains ambiguous. The germline gives CDR1 MGHDK, CDR2 SYGVNS. This CDR3 has 12 amino acids. V lost 1 base, J lost 5 bases, and 5 bases lay in between. CDR3 amino acids: CASSEWGYGYTF. Written as DNA, the CDR3 is TGTGCCAGCAGTGAATGGGGATATGGCTACACCTTC.

The rearrangement joins TRBV29-1 to TRBJ2-2; D is unresolved. The CDR3 contains 13 residues. Between the trimmed V and J ends, which lost 5 bases and 2 bases, there was a span of 9 bases. The V gene's germline CDR1 is SQVTM and CDR2 ANQGSEA. For the CDR3, the DNA is TGCAGCGTTTCTGCTCAAAACACCGGGGAGCTGTTTTTT. It is translated as CSVSAQNTGELFF.